The 25 T cell receptor beta chains below come from one sample, sequenced in a study of cytomegalovirus exposure and HLA in healthy donors. Primers: 60 Vbeta forward and 13 Jbeta reverse. TCRdb's copy holds only in-frame clones and misses some; the assay was immunoSEQ multiplex PCR. The table lists roughly 140,000 clones, around 82% of them singletons. Sequencing was done on a sample of PBMCs. Receptor source: a woman younger than 30 in good health and CMV-seropositive.

This chain uses TRBV28 with TRBJ1-6; D not certain. V lost 5 bases and J 9 bases, leaving 17 bases between the germline ends. There are 15 residues in the CDR3. Germline CDR1 is MDHEN and CDR2 is SYDVKM. DNA of the CDR3: TGTGCCAGCAGTACCTTACCCGGAGGCGGTTCACCCCTCCACTTT. Residues: CASSTLPGGGSPLHF.

The J gene is TRBJ2-1, the V gene TRBV7-8; TRBD2 agrees at 8 bases. Germline V CDR1 and CDR2: SGHVS, FQNEAQ. J gave up 3 bases and V 1 base, and 8 bases lay outside the gene matches. This CDR3 comprises 17 residues. The CDR3 sequence: CASSLVPRTSYYNEQFF. CDR3 nucleotide sequence: TGTGCCAGCAGCTTAGTACCCAGGACTAGCTACTACAATGAGCAGTTCTTC.

The V call is TRBV5-4, the J call TRBJ2-2; D may be TRBD1 (5 bases). V lost 9 bases and J 0 bases, leaving 15 bases between the germline ends. CDR1 SGHNT and CDR2 YYREEE come from the germline V gene (reference sequence). The CDR3 sequence is 15 residues long. The chain's CDR3 is CATEAGHTNTGELFF. The CDR3 nucleotides are TGTGCCACCGAGGCCGGACACACGAACACCGGGGAGCTGTTTTTT. Full variable domain (rest looked up from reference TRBV5-4 and TRBJ2-2): ETGVTQSPTHLIKTRGQQVTLRCSSQSGHNTVSWYQQALGQGPQFIFQYYREEENGRGNFPPRFSGLQFPNYSSELNVNALELDDSALYLCATEAGHTNTGELFFGEGSRLTVL.

The DNA of the CDR3 is TGTGCCAGCAGTTTGACTATTCAAGAGACCCAGTACTTC. It codes for CASSLTIQETQYF. This chain joins TRBV28 and TRBJ2-5; possibly TRBD2 for D (5 bases). This CDR3 comprises 13 residues. The V end was cut by 3 bases, the J end by 2 bases, with 7 bases between. CDR1 is MDHEN, CDR2 SYDVKM, per germline. The complete variable domain, with remaining parts taken from reference TRBV28 and TRBJ2-5, reads DVKVTQSSRYLVKRTGEKVFLECVQDMDHENMFWYRQDPGLGLRLIYFSYDVKMKEKGDIPEGYSVSREKKERFSLILESASTNQTSMYLCASSLTIQETQYFGPGTRLLVL.

The CDR3, as DNA: TGTGCCAGCAGCTTGATGCCGGGACAGGGGGACTATGGCTACACCTTC. This encodes CASSLMPGQGDYGYTF. V usage is TRBV5-5 and J usage is TRBJ1-2; 11 positions match TRBD1. Germline values: CDR1 SGHKS, CDR2 YYEKEE (reference sequence). Unmatched junction bases numbered 5, after V lost 1 base and J lost 3 bases. The CDR3 runs 16 residues.

This clone was picked up many times. This CDR3 reads CASDPGQGGTEAFF. CDR3 nucleotide sequence: TGTGCCAGCGACCCGGGACAGGGGGGTACTGAAGCTTTCTTT. This chain joins TRBV6-1 and TRBJ1-1; 11 bases agree with TRBD1. The CDR3 totals 14 residues. Trimming cost V 8 bases and J 5 bases; bases outside gene matches: 7. Germline V gene lookup returns CDR1 MNHNS and CDR2 SASEGT.

The rearrangement joins TRBV7-9 to TRBJ1-2; no definite D call. Germline CDR1 is SEHNR and CDR2 is FQNEAQ (reference sequence). V was trimmed by 2 bases and J by 4 bases, leaving 11 bases between them. The CDR3 is made up of 14 amino acids. CDR3 DNA: TGTGCCAGCAGCTTACTAGTGACGGGCTATGGCTACACCTTC. Amino acids: CASSLLVTGYGYTF.

This clone was seen a handful of times. V usage is TRBV2 and J usage is TRBJ1-3, with D possibly matching TRBD1 (5 bases). Germline CDR1 SNHLY, CDR2 FYNNEI. The CDR3 is 14 amino acids. V shed 4 bases and J shed 3 bases, with 10 bases lying between them. The CDR3 spells CASSVAGNGNTIYF. The CDR3 nucleotides read TGTGCCAGCAGTGTTGCAGGGAATGGAAACACCATATATTTT.

This clone was seen a single time. This chain joins TRBV19 and TRBJ1-4; no definite D call. The V gene's germline CDR1 is LNHDA and CDR2 SQIVND (reference sequence). Trimming pared 4 bases from V and 2 bases from J, leaving 11 bases between. This CDR3 region has 15 residues. CDR3 residues: CASSTGISTNEKLFF. The CDR3 nucleotides read TGTGCCAGTAGTACCGGTATCTCTACTAATGAAAAACTGTTTTTT.

This clone was observed a few times. V gene TRBV15 combines with J gene TRBJ1-1; no clear D gene. The CDR3 loop spans 16 amino acids. The V end lost 0 bases, the J end lost 1 base, and 12 bases lay between the germline ends. CDR1 and CDR2 from the germline V gene are LNHNV and YYDKDF (reference sequence). CDR3 protein: CATSREAGKGNTEAFF. As DNA, the CDR3 is TGTGCCACCAGCAGAGAGGCAGGTAAAGGGAACACTGAAGCTTTCTTT.

V gene TRBV11-2 combines with J gene TRBJ2-7; D gene uncertain. The ends were cut back, 5 bases at V and 6 bases at J, with 14 bases in the middle. Germline loops: CDR1 SGHAT, CDR2 FQNNGV. The CDR3 spans 13 residues. CDR3 region: CASSPLSSGEQYF. DNA for the CDR3: TGTGCCAGCAGCCCCCTTAGTTCCGGCGAGCAGTACTTC.

The V gene is TRBV18, the J gene TRBJ1-2; TRBD1 aligns across 8 bases. The CDR3 is made up of 15 amino acids. Germline CDR1 is KGHSH and CDR2 is LQKENI. V gave up 1 base and J gave up 8 bases; unmatched junction bases: 9. CDR3 amino acids: CASSPRRDRGHGYTF. DNA of the CDR3: TGTGCCAGCTCACCACGCCGAGACAGGGGACACGGCTACACCTTC.

The rearrangement joins TRBV5-1 to TRBJ2-2; tentative D call: TRBD1 (5 bases). This CDR3 comprises 17 residues. The V and J ends lost 3 bases and 6 bases respectively, with 21 bases between them. Germline-derived CDR1 and CDR2 are SGHRS and YFSETQ. CDR3: CASSSVPVRGASGELFF. As DNA, the CDR3 is TGCGCCAGCAGCTCAGTCCCAGTTAGGGGTGCTTCCGGGGAGCTGTTTTTT.

The genes are TRBV27 and TRBJ2-7, with D perhaps matching TRBD2 (6 bases). Germline CDR1 reads MNHEY; CDR2 reads SMNVEV (reference sequence). Trimming shortened V by 2 bases and J by 3 bases, and 11 bases separated the two germline ends. The CDR3 runs to 14 residues. The CDR3 bases are TGTGCCAGCAGTTTAGCCCGGGGGAACTACGAGCAGTACTTC. Translated: CASSLARGNYEQYF.

Comments on this clone: Germline is not matched at one junction end, which may reflect a read error. The chain uses TRBV7-9 and TRBJ1-2; no reliable D call. Germline V gene data show CDR1 as SEHNR and CDR2 as FQNEAQ (reference sequence). CDR3 length: 16 amino acids. The CDR3 sequence is CSSSLSGQPLNYGYTF. The DNA for the CDR3 is TGTTCCAGCAGCTTAAGCGGCCAGCCGCTTAACTATGGCTACACCTTC.

V usage is TRBV4-3 and J usage is TRBJ1-6, with D possibly matching TRBD1 (5 bases). V lost 1 base and J 14 bases, leaving 12 bases between the germline ends. The CDR3 extends over 13 amino acids. Germline CDR1 is LGHNA and CDR2 is YSLEER. The CDR3 DNA sequence: TGCGCCAGCAGCCAAGGGGGAGGGGAGTCCCTCCACTTT. It specifies CASSQGGGESLHF.

This clone showed up just a few times. This sequence joins TRBV2 and TRBJ2-7; D may be TRBD2 (6 bases). Germline CDR1 and CDR2: SNHLY and FYNNEI. This CDR3 has 13 amino acids. The V and J ends lost 8 bases and 2 bases respectively, with 13 bases between them. The CDR3 DNA sequence: TGTGCCAGCTACCGGGACTTCGCCTACGAGCAGTACTTC. It yields the protein CASYRDFAYEQYF. Supplemented by reference TRBV2 and TRBJ2-7, the full variable domain reads EPEVTQTPSHQVTQMGQEVILRCVPISNHLYFYWYRQILGQKVEFLVSFYNNEISEKSEIFDDQFSVERPDGSNFTLKIRSTKLEDSAMYFCASYRDFAYEQYFGPGTRLTVT.

A single count supports this clone. The rearrangement links TRBV5-1 to TRBJ2-2; 8 bases line up with TRBD2. The length of the CDR3 is 16 residues. The V and J ends lost 1 base and 5 bases, in that order; junction bases with no gene match: 7. Germline V gene data show CDR1 as SGHRS and CDR2 as YFSETQ. The DNA for the CDR3 is TGCGCCAGCAGCTTGTACGGGGGGGGATTTACCGGGGAGCTGTTTTTT. It specifies CASSLYGGGFTGELFF.

The chain has TRBV6-6 and TRBJ1-2; D uncertain. The CDR3 is made up of 13 amino acids. Looked up from germline, CDR1 is MNHNY and CDR2 is SVGAGI (reference sequence). The V end lost 4 bases, the J end lost 7 bases, and 13 bases lay between the germline ends. The CDR3, as DNA: TGTGCCAGCAGTTTACTGGTGTTCGGTGGCTACACCTTC. Its translation is CASSLLVFGGYTF.

In regard to this clone: The sample carries other DNA sequences with the same CDR3. J is TRBJ1-6 and V is TRBV10-3; 7 positions agree with TRBD1. The CDR3 is 14 residues long. Germline assignment: CDR1 ENHRY and CDR2 SYGVKD. With 6 bases clipped from V and 7 bases from J, the junction kept 6 bases outside the gene matches. DNA for the CDR3: TGTGCCATCAGGTCGACAGGGACAAATTCACCCCTCCACTTT. Its protein product is CAIRSTGTNSPLHF.

This clone was observed a few times. The chain joins TRBV7-6 to TRBJ2-3; 7 bases map to TRBD1. CDR3 length equals 16 residues. Germline V lookup: CDR1 SGHVS, CDR2 FNYEAQ. The V and J ends lost 6 bases and 6 bases, in that order; junction bases with no gene match: 15. The CDR3 protein is CASSPEGQLRGDTQYF. The DNA of the CDR3 is TGTGCCAGCAGTCCAGAGGGACAGCTCAGAGGTGATACGCAGTATTTT.

The rearrangement uses TRBV1 and TRBJ2-5; the DNA was not compared with TRBD1, the D call given in the table. TRBV1 represents a pseudogene. The CDR3 runs to 17 residues. The chain's CDR3 is CTSSQVRTGTDSETQYF. The CDR3 DNA reads TGCACCAGCAGCCAGGTAAGGACAGGGACCGATTCGGAGACCCAGTACTTC.

This sequence joins TRBV12-5 and TRBJ1-1; no clear D. The germline V gene has CDR1 LGHNT and CDR2 FRNRAP. V lost 1 base and J 5 bases, leaving 5 bases between the germline ends. This CDR3 is 12 amino acids long. The CDR3 bases are TGTGCTAGTGGTTTGGGACATACTGAAGCTTTCTTT. Translated: CASGLGHTEAFF. The complete variable domain, with remaining parts taken from reference TRBV12-5 and TRBJ1-1, reads DARVTQTPRHKVTEMGQEVTMRCQPILGHNTVFWYRQTMMQGLELLAYFRNRAPLDDSGMPKDRFSAEMPDATLATLKIQPSEPRDSAVYFCASGLGHTEAFFGQGTRLTVV.

The chain combines TRBV9 with TRBJ1-1, with 8 nucleotides matching TRBD1. CDR3 length: 15 residues. Per the germline V gene, CDR1 is SGDLS and CDR2 is YYNGEE. V was clipped by 3 bases and J by 2 bases; unmatched bases: 6. The CDR3 DNA is TGTGCCAGCAGCGCAAAGACAGGGGCAAACACTGAAGCTTTCTTT. Translating gives CASSAKTGANTEAFF.

This chain joins TRBV10-3 and TRBJ2-1; 9 positions agree with TRBD2. The V segment lost 6 bases and the J segment 6 bases; nucleotides outside the gene matches: 3. Germline CDR1 ENHRY, CDR2 SYGVKD. The CDR3 runs to 13 residues. The CDR3 DNA sequence: TGTGCCATCAGAAGGACTAGCGTCAATGAGCAGTTCTTC. Translation: CAIRRTSVNEQFF.